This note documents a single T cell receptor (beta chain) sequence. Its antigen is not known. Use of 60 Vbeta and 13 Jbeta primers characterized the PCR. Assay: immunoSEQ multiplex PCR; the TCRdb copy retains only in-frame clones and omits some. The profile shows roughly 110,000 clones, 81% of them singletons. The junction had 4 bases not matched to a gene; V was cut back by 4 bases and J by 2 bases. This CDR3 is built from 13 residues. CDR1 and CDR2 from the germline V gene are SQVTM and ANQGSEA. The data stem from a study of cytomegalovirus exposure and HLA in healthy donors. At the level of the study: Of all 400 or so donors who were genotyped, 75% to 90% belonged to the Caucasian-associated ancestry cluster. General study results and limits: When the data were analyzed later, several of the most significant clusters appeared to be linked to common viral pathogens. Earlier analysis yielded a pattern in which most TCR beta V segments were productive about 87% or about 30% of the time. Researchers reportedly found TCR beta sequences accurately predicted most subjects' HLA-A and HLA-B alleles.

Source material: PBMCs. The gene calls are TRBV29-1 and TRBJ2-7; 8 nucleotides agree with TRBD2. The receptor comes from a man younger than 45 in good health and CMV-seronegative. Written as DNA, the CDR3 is TGCAGCGTTGGAGGTAGCGGGGCCTACGAGCAGTACTTC. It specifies CSVGGSGAYEQYF.